This passage covers 17 T cell receptor beta chains from one sample sequenced in a study of blood T cell repertoires in COVID-19. The table came from immunoSEQ multiplex PCR; TCRdb's copy has only in-frame clones and leaves some out. The sample lists about 380,000 clones, more than 80% seen once, with 0.95% to 1.5% in the top ten. The sample consisted of peripheral blood. The receptors stem from a man aged 40-50 years with acute or convalescent COVID-19.

The chain employs TRBV2 and TRBJ2-2, with D tentatively TRBD2 (7 bases). V gave up 1 base and J gave up 5 bases, with 14 bases separating them. The V gene's germline CDR1 is SNHLY and CDR2 FYNNEI. This CDR3 spans 16 amino acids. The CDR3: CASSEEREGVTGELFF. The CDR3, as DNA: TGTGCCAGCAGTGAAGAGAGGGAGGGGGTGACCGGGGAGCTGTTTTTT.

The rearrangement joins TRBV7-9 to TRBJ2-6; D is perhaps TRBD1 (5 bases). Germline values: CDR1 SEHNR, CDR2 FQNEAQ (reference sequence). The CDR3 loop spans 19 amino acids. Trimming pared 5 bases from V and 2 bases from J, leaving 22 bases between. The DNA of the CDR3 is TGTGCCAGCAGCCCGCCCCTGGGGCCGTTTCCTACTGGGGCCAACGTCCTGACTTTC. Amino acids: CASSPPLGPFPTGANVLTF.

J is TRBJ2-2 and V is TRBV5-1, with a possible D match to TRBD1 (6 bases). Germline V gene data show CDR1 as SGHRS and CDR2 as YFSETQ. V lost 4 bases and J lost 3, with 13 bases in between. The CDR3 sequence is 15 residues long. This chain's CDR3 is CASSRDTRDTGELFF. In nucleotides, the CDR3 is TGCGCCAGCAGCCGGGACACGCGCGACACCGGGGAGCTGTTTTTT.

The chain combines TRBV5-5 with TRBJ1-6; D not certain. Germline V lookup: CDR1 SGHKS, CDR2 YYEKEE (reference sequence). CDR3 length: 14 amino acids. The V gene lost 4 bases and the J gene lost 8 bases, with 13 bases spanning the gap. DNA of the CDR3: TGTGCCAGCAGCGACCAGGTCGGGGATTCACCCCTCCACTTT. Translation gives CASSDQVGDSPLHF.

This clone has only a few counts. The V call is TRBV5-1, the J call TRBJ2-1; 7 nucleotides line up with TRBD1. CDR3 length equals 15 residues. With 3 bases clipped from V and 8 bases from J, the junction kept 11 bases outside the gene matches. CDR1 is SGHRS and CDR2 is YFSETQ in the germline V gene. For the CDR3, the DNA is TGCGCCAGCAGCTCAGGGGGTGGGCATTTGTATGAGCAGTTCTTC. Residues: CASSSGGGHLYEQFF.

The V gene is TRBV6-2 or TRBV6-3, the J gene TRBJ2-2; the match to TRBD2 covers 7 bases. This CDR3 has 17 amino acids. J lost 3 bases, V lost 4 bases, and 11 bases had no gene match. Per germline, CDR1 MNHEY and CDR2 SVGEGT. CDR3 DNA: TGTGCCAGCAGTTCCCCTTTGGCAGGGAGGGACACCGGGGAGCTGTTTTTT. Its translation: CASSSPLAGRDTGELFF.

Here the CDR3 reads CASSEQKNTIYF. The DNA of the CDR3 is TGTGCCAGCAGTGAACAGAAAAACACCATATATTTT. The chain employs TRBV2 and TRBJ1-3; D is unclear. Germline CDR1 SNHLY, CDR2 FYNNEI. Deletions cut 2 bases from V and 6 bases from J, with 5 bases between. This CDR3 has 12 residues.

The chain links TRBV27 to TRBJ2-1, with no clear D. Trimming cost V 6 bases and J 9 bases, with 9 bases left between them. This CDR3 is 11 amino acids long. Germline V gene lookup returns CDR1 MNHEY and CDR2 SMNVEV (reference sequence). CDR3 sequence: CASRLDGEQFF. CDR3 nucleotide sequence: TGTGCCAGCAGACTTGATGGTGAGCAGTTCTTC.

The rearrangement uses TRBV28 and TRBJ1-4; a weak D match, TRBD1 (5 bases). This CDR3 comprises 16 residues. The ends were cut back, 5 bases at V and 0 bases at J, with 13 bases in the middle. Per the germline V gene, CDR1 is MDHEN and CDR2 is SYDVKM. The CDR3: CASSTSGGSTNEKLFF. In DNA, the CDR3 is TGTGCCAGCAGTACCTCGGGGGGATCAACTAATGAAAAACTGTTTTTT. The whole variable domain, filled in from reference TRBV28 and TRBJ1-4, reads DVKVTQSSRYLVKRTGEKVFLECVQDMDHENMFWYRQDPGLGLRLIYFSYDVKMKEKGDIPEGYSVSREKKERFSLILESASTNQTSMYLCASSTSGGSTNEKLFFGSGTQLSVL.

This sequence joins TRBV7-2 and TRBJ2-2; 8 nucleotides match TRBD1. From germline, CDR1 is SGHTA and CDR2 FQGNSA. J gave up 4 bases and V 2 bases, and 3 bases lay outside the gene matches. This CDR3 has 15 amino acids. The CDR3 DNA is TGTGCCAGCAGCTTAACCAGGGGGCCCACCGGGGAGCTGTTTTTT. Its protein is CASSLTRGPTGELFF.

The chain recombines TRBV6-1 with TRBJ2-7; D is undetermined. Deletions cut 2 bases from V and 1 base from J, with 6 bases between. Looked up from germline, CDR1 is MNHNS and CDR2 is SASEGT. The CDR3 spans 13 residues. CDR3 sequence (DNA): TGTGCCAGCAGTGAACTGCGTTCCTACGAGCAGTACTTC. Protein product: CASSELRSYEQYF.

The chain recombines TRBV4-3 with TRBJ1-6; 7 bases are shared with TRBD1. J was trimmed by 5 bases and V by 4 bases; bases with no gene match: 8. CDR3 length equals 16 residues. The germline V gene encodes CDR1 LGHNA and CDR2 YSLEER. CDR3 nucleotides: TGCGCCAGCAGCCCTACAGGGGAACAGAATAATTCACCCCTCCACTTT. Protein product: CASSPTGEQNNSPLHF.

The V and J genes are TRBV7-9 and TRBJ2-7, with a possible D match to TRBD1 (5 bases). Germline loops: CDR1 SEHNR, CDR2 FQNEAQ (reference sequence). The CDR3 extends over 14 amino acids. V dropped 5 bases and J dropped 1 base, with 12 bases sitting between them. The CDR3 loop reads CASSPLTGSYEQYF. Here the CDR3 DNA reads TGTGCCAGCAGCCCGCTAACAGGATCCTACGAGCAGTACTTC.

V and J are TRBV30 and TRBJ2-1; D gene ambiguous. The germline CDR1 and CDR2 sequences are GTSNPN and SVGIG (reference sequence). V shed 0 bases and J shed 5 bases, with 8 bases lying between them. This CDR3 comprises 13 residues. CDR3 sequence: CAWSVVDNNEQFF. CDR3 in DNA: TGTGCCTGGAGTGTAGTAGATAACAATGAGCAGTTCTTC.

The chain recombines TRBV3-1 (or the pseudogene TRBV3-2) with TRBJ1-5; TRBD1 agrees at 9 bases. Germline V CDR1 and CDR2: LGHDT, YNNKEL (reference sequence). This CDR3 contains 17 residues. V was pared by 3 bases and J by 5 bases, with 11 bases of the junction left unmatched. The CDR3 region is CASSHGTGFPSDQPQHF. The CDR3 nucleotides read TGTGCCAGCAGCCATGGGACAGGGTTTCCCTCGGATCAGCCCCAGCATTTT.

J is TRBJ2-7 and V is TRBV28, with D possibly TRBD2 on 7 matching bases. The germline V gene encodes CDR1 MDHEN and CDR2 SYDVKM. The V and J ends lost 6 bases and 2 bases respectively, with 17 bases between them. The CDR3 has 15 amino acids. This CDR3 reads CASSKNRGGTYEQYF. DNA for the CDR3: TGTGCCAGCAGCAAAAATAGGGGGGGCACCTACGAGCAGTACTTC.

The chain uses TRBV19 and TRBJ1-5; maybe TRBD1 (6 bases). Germline CDR1 is LNHDA and CDR2 is SQIVND (reference sequence). This CDR3 spans 15 amino acids. Trimming shortened V by 5 bases and J by 6 bases, and 17 bases separated the two germline ends. The CDR3 region is CASSSLIGGTQPQHF. The CDR3 DNA reads TGTGCCAGTAGTTCATTGATAGGGGGTACTCAGCCCCAGCATTTT.